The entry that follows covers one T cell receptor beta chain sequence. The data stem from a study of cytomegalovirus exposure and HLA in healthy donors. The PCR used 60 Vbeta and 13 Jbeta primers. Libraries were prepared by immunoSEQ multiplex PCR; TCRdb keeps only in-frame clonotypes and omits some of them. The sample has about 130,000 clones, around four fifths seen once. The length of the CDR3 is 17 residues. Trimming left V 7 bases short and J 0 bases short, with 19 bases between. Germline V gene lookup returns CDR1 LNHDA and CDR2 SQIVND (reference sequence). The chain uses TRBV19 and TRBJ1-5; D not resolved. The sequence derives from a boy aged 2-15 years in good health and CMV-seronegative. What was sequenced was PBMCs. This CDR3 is CASTPSGDSNSNQPQHF. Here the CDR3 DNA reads TGTGCCAGTACCCCATCGGGAGACTCTAATAGCAATCAGCCCCAGCATTTT.